Below are 6 T cell receptor beta chains sequenced from a single sample in a study of beta chain features in type 1 diabetes. General study findings and limits: Type 1 diabetes patients had TCRB CDR3s that were shorter (moderately but significantly so) in all four CD4+ subsets.

Investigators reverse transcribed all isolated RNA, so they sequenced expressed TCRB transcripts. Here immunoSEQ multiplex PCR was the method, and the copy in TCRdb shows in-frame clones only, minus some. This table holds a few hundred thousand clones, over 9.5% found once. These receptors' antigens are unknown. Material for sequencing was naive CD4+ T cells from blood. The receptors originated from a woman aged 18 to 35 with type 1 diabetes.

This clone showed up just a few times. J is TRBJ1-2 and V is TRBV7-9; D unresolved. V lost 5 bases to trimming and J lost 5 bases, with 9 bases between them. Germline V lookup: CDR1 SEHNR, CDR2 FQNEAQ (reference sequence). The CDR3 sequence is 12 residues long. CDR3: CASSSEGYGYTF. As DNA, the CDR3 is TGTGCCAGCAGCAGTGAGGGTTATGGCTACACCTTC.

This clone was counted only a few times. The rearrangement uses TRBV19 and TRBJ2-5, with a tentative D call TRBD1 (5 bases). Deletions cut 1 base from V and 4 bases from J, with 10 bases between. CDR3 length: 14 amino acids. Germline CDR1 is LNHDA and CDR2 is SQIVND (reference sequence). CDR3 residues: CASSIVGAIETQYF. As DNA, the CDR3 is TGTGCCAGTAGTATAGTAGGGGCGATAGAGACCCAGTACTTC.

This clone showed up just a few times. The chain recombines TRBV7-9 with TRBJ2-1; D is ambiguous. V was shortened by 0 bases and J by 8 bases, with 11 bases between the two germline ends. The CDR3 runs 14 residues. Germline assignment: CDR1 SEHNR and CDR2 FQNEAQ (reference sequence). CDR3 bases: TGTGCCAGCAGCTTAGCCCGCCTAGGCGATGAGCAGTTCTTC. Translated, it gives CASSLARLGDEQFF.

The chain recombines TRBV18 with TRBJ1-1; D gene ambiguous. Germline V gene lookup returns CDR1 KGHSH and CDR2 LQKENI. V lost 2 bases, J lost 5 bases, and 12 bases lay in between. This CDR3 contains 14 residues. CDR3 sequence reads: CASSPTGFGTEAFF. CDR3 nucleotide sequence: TGTGCCAGCTCACCAACCGGGTTCGGGACTGAAGCTTTCTTT. The full variable domain, with the rest looked up from reference TRBV18 and TRBJ1-1, is NAGVMQNPRHLVRRRGQEARLRCSPMKGHSHVYWYRQLPEEGLKFMVYLQKENIIDESGMPKERFSAEFPKEGPSILRIQQVVRGDSAAYFCASSPTGFGTEAFFGQGTRLTVV.

V usage is TRBV5-1 and J usage is TRBJ2-1; TRBD2 matches 7 bases. CDR1 and CDR2 (germline): SGHRS, YFSETQ. The CDR3 length is 16 residues. V lost 0 bases, J lost 1 base, and 4 bases stayed unmatched. This CDR3 reads CASSLGPAGSYNEQFF. CDR3 coding DNA: TGCGCCAGCAGCTTGGGGCCAGCGGGGTCCTACAATGAGCAGTTCTTC.

The chain uses TRBV9 and TRBJ2-7; 10 nucleotides agree with TRBD2. In germline, CDR1 is SGDLS, CDR2 YYNGEE. CDR3 length: 19 residues. With 0 bases clipped from V and 7 bases from J, the junction kept 19 bases outside the gene matches. DNA of the CDR3: TGTGCCAGCAGCGTAGGCATCCTAGCGGGGGACACCGTTTCGGGAGAGCAGTACTTC. It translates to CASSVGILAGDTVSGEQYF.